This T cell receptor beta chain appears in the sequencing data of a study of response to subunit inactivated influenza vaccine. TCRdb itself ran the RT-PCR reads through MiXCR, one entry per CDR3 protein. In the table there are approximately 520,000 distinct CDR3 sequences, approximately 16% of which are singletons. Germline values: CDR1 MNHNY, CDR2 SVGAGI (reference sequence). The V end lost 6 bases, the J end lost 4 bases, and 12 bases lay between the germline ends. CDR3 length equals 13 residues. The sequence was obtained from a man aged 50 to 75 who received an inactivated influenza vaccine. The genes are TRBV6-6 and TRBJ1-1; possibly TRBD1 for D (6 bases). The sequencing used CD4+ T cells sorted from PBMCs, collected around 25 months after vaccination. CDR3 amino acids: CASRAQGRTEAFF. The CDR3, as DNA: TGTGCCAGCAGGGCCCAGGGGCGCACTGAAGCTTTCTTT.